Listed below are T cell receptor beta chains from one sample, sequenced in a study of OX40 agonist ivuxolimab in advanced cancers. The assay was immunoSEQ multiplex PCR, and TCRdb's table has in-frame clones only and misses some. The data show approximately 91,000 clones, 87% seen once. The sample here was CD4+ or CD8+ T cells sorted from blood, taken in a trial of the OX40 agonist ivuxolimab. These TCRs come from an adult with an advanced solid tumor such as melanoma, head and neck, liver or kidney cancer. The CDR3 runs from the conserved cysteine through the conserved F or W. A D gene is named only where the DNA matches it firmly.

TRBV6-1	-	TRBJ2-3	CASSETGASWTDTQYF
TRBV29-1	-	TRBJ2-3	CSVVTPTAADTQYF
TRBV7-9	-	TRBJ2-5	CASSLRLQETQYF
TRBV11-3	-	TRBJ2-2	CASSKNTGELFF
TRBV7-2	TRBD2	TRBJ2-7	CASSSGTSGYEQYF
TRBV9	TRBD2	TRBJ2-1	CASSVSTIVARLAGIGNEQFF
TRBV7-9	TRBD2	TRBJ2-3	CASSFVGLAGSTDTQYF
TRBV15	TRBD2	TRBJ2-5	CATSRPSGETQYF
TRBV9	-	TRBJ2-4	CASSSEGYVDKNIQYF
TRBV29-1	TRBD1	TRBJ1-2	CSVEVGGQGAGYTF
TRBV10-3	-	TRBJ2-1	CAISSNAGAGYNEQFF
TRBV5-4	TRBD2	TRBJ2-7	CASSISGNSYEQYF